The sequence of this T cell receptor beta chain was determined in a study of T cells in Graves' hyperthyroidism and ophthalmopathy. Study-level findings and limits: Blood shared most expanded thyroid clonotypes above 0.001.

TCR beta CDR3 region amplification was performed from RNA transcripts. The TCR CDR3 was amplified in a first-round RT-PCR using the HTBI primer set. TCRdb re-called the multiplex PCR reads through MiXCR, storing one row per CDR3 protein. The sample holds over 500,000 distinct CDR3 sequences, more than 15% seen once. The CDR3 is made up of 17 amino acids. Unmatched junction bases numbered 11, after V lost 4 bases and J lost 3 bases. The germline V gene has CDR1 SNHLY and CDR2 FYNNEI. This clonotype was detected many times. What it recognizes is unknown. The chain is built from TRBV2 and TRBJ1-5; 8 bases fit TRBD1. This receptor was taken from a woman aged 18 to 35 with Graves' ophthalmopathy. Material for sequencing was blood. CDR3 protein: CASSVGGGQVYNQPQHF. CDR3 nucleotide sequence: TGTGCCAGCAGTGTAGGAGGGGGACAGGTGTACAATCAGCCCCAGCATTTT.